Presented here are 13 T cell receptor beta chains from one specimen sequenced in a study of OX40 agonist ivuxolimab in advanced cancers. Data came from immunoSEQ multiplex PCR; TCRdb stores just in-frame clones and leaves some out. The sample lists 57,000 or so clones, roughly 90% seen once, with around 0.63% in the top ten. Specimen: CD4+ or CD8+ T cells sorted from blood, collected in a trial of the OX40 agonist ivuxolimab. Every receptor here comes from an adult with an advanced solid tumor such as melanoma, head and neck, liver or kidney cancer.

This clone has just one count. The chain joins TRBV11-1 to TRBJ1-2; 10 bases are a match to TRBD1. Germline CDR1 SGHAT, CDR2 FQDESV (reference sequence). V was pared by 4 bases and J by 5 bases, with 7 bases of the junction left unmatched. This CDR3 has 15 amino acids. Here the CDR3 DNA reads TGTGCCAGCAGCTCTGGTGTGGGACAGGGGTATGGCTACACCTTC. Translation: CASSSGVGQGYGYTF.

This chain connects TRBV27 to TRBJ2-5, with a possible D match to TRBD1 (6 bases). The CDR3 sequence is 14 residues long. Trimming cost V 0 bases and J 2 bases, with 7 bases left between them. The germline V gene has CDR1 MNHEY and CDR2 SMNVEV (reference sequence). CDR3 region: CASSLSDRQETQYF. The CDR3 nucleotides read TGTGCCAGCAGTTTATCCGACAGGCAAGAGACCCAGTACTTC.

This clone was counted a single time. The chain joins TRBV4-2 to TRBJ1-2; 9 nucleotides line up with TRBD1. V lost 4 bases to trimming and J lost 6 bases; unmatched junction nucleotides: 12. This CDR3 contains 16 residues. Germline-derived CDR1 and CDR2 are LGHNA and YNFKEQ. The chain's CDR3 is CASSLTTGTGTNGYTF. The DNA of the CDR3 is TGTGCCAGCAGCCTTACCACCGGGACAGGGACTAATGGCTACACCTTC.

The chain combines TRBV5-5 with TRBJ1-2, with D possibly matching TRBD1 (5 bases). V lost 4 bases to trimming and J lost 4 bases, with 11 bases between them. The CDR3 has 13 amino acids. Per the germline V gene, CDR1 is SGHKS and CDR2 is YYEKEE (reference sequence). CDR3 protein: CASSHGDGYGYTF. The DNA for the CDR3 is TGTGCCAGCAGCCATGGGGACGGCTATGGCTACACCTTC.

The chain is built from TRBV28 and TRBJ2-7, with TRBD1 identical over 11 bases. The CDR3 has 15 residues. Per the germline V gene, CDR1 is MDHEN and CDR2 is SYDVKM. V lost 7 bases and J lost 9; bases outside the gene matches: 14. The CDR3 nucleotides are TGTGCCAGCATCCCTTCCGGGACAGGGGGGTCTCTGCAGTACTTC. The encoded protein is CASIPSGTGGSLQYF. The complete variable domain, with remaining parts taken from reference TRBV28 and TRBJ2-7, reads DVKVTQSSRYLVKRTGEKVFLECVQDMDHENMFWYRQDPGLGLRLIYFSYDVKMKEKGDIPEGYSVSREKKERFSLILESASTNQTSMYLCASIPSGTGGSLQYFGPGTRLTVT.

A single count supports this clone. The chain recombines TRBV4-1 with TRBJ1-4, with 9 bases identical to TRBD1. V lost 1 base to trimming and J lost 6 bases; unmatched junction nucleotides: 3. The CDR3 loop spans 15 amino acids. CDR1 is MGHRA and CDR2 is YSYEKL in the germline V gene. DNA of the CDR3: TGCGCCAGCAGCCAAGCCGGGACAGGGTATGAAAAACTGTTTTTT. Translation: CASSQAGTGYEKLFF.

The V and J genes are TRBV9 and TRBJ2-1; D may be TRBD1 or TRBD2 (5 bases each). Germline CDR1 SGDLS, CDR2 YYNGEE. The CDR3 spans 15 residues. The V and J ends lost 0 bases and 15 bases respectively, with 22 bases between them. CDR3 loop: CASSVGLPLRDPRFF. CDR3 in DNA: TGTGCCAGCAGCGTAGGTTTACCGCTTAGGGACCCCAGGTTCTTC. Filled out from reference TRBV9 and TRBJ2-1, the complete variable domain reads DSGVTQTPKHLITATGQRVTLRCSPRSGDLSVYWYQQSLDQGLQFLIQYYNGEERAKGNILERFSAQQFPDLHSELNLSSLELGDSALYFCASSVGLPLRDPRFFGPGTRLTVL.

The rearrangement joins TRBV7-2 to TRBJ2-1; 7 positions agree with TRBD2. The CDR3 totals 15 residues. V lost 1 base and J lost 3; bases outside the gene matches: 3. Germline CDR1 reads SGHTA; CDR2 reads FQGNSA. CDR3 in DNA: TGTGCCAGCAGCTTAGATGCTAGCGGCTACAATGAGCAGTTCTTC. It is translated as CASSLDASGYNEQFF.

The chain is built from TRBV5-6 and TRBJ1-2; D possibly corresponds to TRBD1 (5 bases). The V end lost 4 bases, the J end lost 3 bases, and 13 bases lay between the germline ends. From germline, CDR1 is SGHDT and CDR2 YYEEEE. The length of the CDR3 is 14 residues. Here the CDR3 DNA reads TGTGCCAGCAGCGGGACCAATGAAGACTATGGCTACACCTTC. Protein product: CASSGTNEDYGYTF.

The V call is TRBV27, the J call TRBJ2-1; 11 nucleotides line up with TRBD2. Per germline, CDR1 MNHEY and CDR2 SMNVEV (reference sequence). CDR3 length: 14 amino acids. V shed 0 bases, J shed 8 bases, and the junction held 0 bases outside the gene matches. CDR3 DNA sequence: TGTGCCAGCAGTTTATCGACTAGCGGGGATGAGCAGTTCTTC. This translates into CASSLSTSGDEQFF.

This chain links TRBV6-5 with TRBJ2-1; 9 bases match TRBD2. This CDR3 is 15 amino acids long. Germline lookup yields CDR1 MNHEY and CDR2 SVGAGI. V gave up 5 bases and J gave up 4 bases; unmatched junction bases: 6. The CDR3 coding sequence is TGTGCCAGCAGTATTAGCGGGGGAGAGTACAATGAGCAGTTCTTC. This sequence encodes CASSISGGEYNEQFF.

This clone was seen once. The gene calls are TRBV6-5 and TRBJ1-2; D possibly corresponds to TRBD1 (6 bases). Per germline, CDR1 MNHEY and CDR2 SVGAGI. Trimming pared 2 bases from V and 9 bases from J, leaving 16 bases between. This CDR3 region has 14 residues. Written as DNA, the CDR3 is TGTGCCAGCAGTTACCGCCTCACCCAGGGGAGCTACACCTTC. Encoded protein: CASSYRLTQGSYTF.

This rearrangement joins TRBV5-8 to TRBJ1-4; unclear D gene. V lost 0 bases and J 0 bases, leaving 6 bases between the germline ends. Germline values: CDR1 SGHTS, CDR2 YDEGEE. The length of the CDR3 is 15 residues. The CDR3 region is CASSLEGTTNEKLFF. CDR3 nucleotide sequence: TGTGCCAGCAGCTTGGAGGGCACAACTAATGAAAAACTGTTTTTT.